One sample yielded the 13 T cell receptor beta chains listed below, sequenced in a study of control samples from healthy donors and cancer patients. TCRdb keeps only in-frame clones here, not all; method: immunoSEQ multiplex PCR. This table holds 150,000 to 200,000 clones, 91% found once. The sequencing input was blood. All receptors come from a woman aged 25 to 39 in good health.

V is TRBV12-2 and J is TRBJ1-2; the table assigns TRBD1, which was not confirmed against the DNA. TRBV12-2 is an annotated pseudogene. The CDR3 has 16 residues. The CDR3 coding sequence is TGTGCAAGTCGCTTAGCTGGGACAGGCCCCCTCTATGGCTACACCTTC. Translation gives CASRLAGTGPLYGYTF.

This chain connects TRBV19 to TRBJ2-6; D is ambiguous. This CDR3 contains 15 residues. Trimming cost V 3 bases and J 0 bases, with 6 bases left between them. Germline CDR1 LNHDA, CDR2 SQIVND (reference sequence). The CDR3 nucleotides are TGTGCCAGTAGTATGGGTCTCTCTGGGGCCAACGTCCTGACTTTC. Translated, it gives CASSMGLSGANVLTF.

The chain joins TRBV28 to TRBJ2-7; the D gene is possibly TRBD1 (6 bases). V dropped 6 bases and J dropped 2 bases, with 11 bases sitting between them. CDR1 is MDHEN, CDR2 SYDVKM, per germline. The CDR3 is 13 residues long. CDR3: CASRDQGTYEQYF. CDR3 DNA sequence: TGTGCCAGCAGGGACCAGGGGACCTACGAGCAGTACTTC.

This chain uses TRBV21-1 with TRBJ1-3. TRBV21-1 is shown as a pseudogene. This CDR3 has 16 residues. CDR3 bases: TGTGCCAGCAGCAAAGGGGTCCGAGGGGCTGGAAACACCATATATTTT. It specifies CASSKGVRGAGNTIYF.

Here the CDR3 DNA reads TGTGCCAGCAGCTTAGGAGTGTGGGAACAGTTGAACACTGAAGCTTTCTTT. Residues: CASSLGVWEQLNTEAFF. This rearrangement joins TRBV11-2 to TRBJ1-1; no clear D. Germline V gene sequence: CDR1 SGHAT, CDR2 FQNNGV. The V end lost 1 base, the J end lost 0 bases, and 15 bases lay between the germline ends. This CDR3 contains 17 residues.

The chain links TRBV25-1 to TRBJ2-4, with 7 bases aligning to TRBD2. Looked up from germline, CDR1 is MGHDK and CDR2 is SYGVNS. The CDR3 runs to 16 residues. Germline trimming cut 4 bases from V and 0 bases from J; bases unmatched to any gene: 6. This chain's CDR3 is CASSGPSGLAKNIQYF. The CDR3 DNA is TGTGCCAGCAGTGGCCCTAGCGGATTAGCCAAAAACATTCAGTACTTC.

This clone was detected once. This chain connects TRBV4-2 to TRBJ2-1; possibly TRBD1 for D (6 bases). Per germline, CDR1 LGHNA and CDR2 YNFKEQ. The CDR3 extends over 16 amino acids. V gave up 0 bases and J gave up 4 bases, with 13 bases separating them. CDR3 in DNA: TGTGCCAGCAGCCAAGATTTGAAGGGACATTACAATGAGCAGTTCTTC. It is translated as CASSQDLKGHYNEQFF.

This clone showed up just once. This chain joins TRBV6-5 and TRBJ1-1, with 10 positions matching TRBD1. The germline V gene encodes CDR1 MNHEY and CDR2 SVGAGI. V dropped 5 bases and J dropped 10; count of bases not matched to a gene: 7. The CDR3 loop spans 13 amino acids. CDR3 DNA sequence: TGTGCCAGCAGTAGACAGGGGGCGAGTGGAGCTTTCTTT. This gives the protein CASSRQGASGAFF.

V is TRBV18 and J is TRBJ1-3; D might be TRBD1 (5 bases). This CDR3 spans 13 amino acids. V gave up 5 bases and J gave up 1 base, with 6 bases separating them. Germline lookup yields CDR1 KGHSH and CDR2 LQKENI. CDR3: CASSNRSGNTIYF. CDR3 DNA sequence: TGTGCCAGCTCAAACAGGTCTGGAAACACCATATATTTT.

The chain uses TRBV6-5 and TRBJ1-2, with 10 bases lining up with TRBD1. Germline V gene lookup returns CDR1 MNHEY and CDR2 SVGAGI. The CDR3 spans 14 residues. V lost 6 bases and J lost 5; bases outside the gene matches: 6. For the CDR3, the DNA is TGTGCCAGCAGCCCGGACAGGGGGGGGTATGGCTACACCTTC. Its translation is CASSPDRGGYGYTF.

The chain links TRBV10-3 to TRBJ2-1; 7 bases line up with TRBD2. Germline CDR1 reads ENHRY; CDR2 reads SYGVKD. This CDR3 has 15 amino acids. The V and J ends lost 2 bases and 1 base, in that order; junction bases with no gene match: 2. The CDR3 protein is CAISEPRGSYNEQFF. CDR3 nucleotide sequence: TGTGCCATCAGTGAGCCGCGGGGGTCCTACAATGAGCAGTTCTTC.

This chain joins TRBV7-5 and TRBJ1-3; TRBD1 is the table's D call and was not checked against the DNA. TRBV7-5 is annotated as a pseudogene. The CDR3 is 17 residues long. Written as DNA, the CDR3 is TGTGCCAGAAGCCCGGGACAGGTACCCATCTCTGGAAACACCATATATTTT. Its protein product is CARSPGQVPISGNTIYF.

V is TRBV4-2 and J is TRBJ1-4, with D perhaps matching TRBD1 (6 bases). The CDR3 extends over 14 amino acids. V gave up 1 base and J gave up 6 bases, with 9 bases separating them. CDR1 and CDR2 (germline): LGHNA, YNFKEQ. CDR3 DNA sequence: TGTGCCAGCAGCCAAGTGGACAGCGATGAAAAACTGTTTTTT. It yields the protein CASSQVDSDEKLFF.